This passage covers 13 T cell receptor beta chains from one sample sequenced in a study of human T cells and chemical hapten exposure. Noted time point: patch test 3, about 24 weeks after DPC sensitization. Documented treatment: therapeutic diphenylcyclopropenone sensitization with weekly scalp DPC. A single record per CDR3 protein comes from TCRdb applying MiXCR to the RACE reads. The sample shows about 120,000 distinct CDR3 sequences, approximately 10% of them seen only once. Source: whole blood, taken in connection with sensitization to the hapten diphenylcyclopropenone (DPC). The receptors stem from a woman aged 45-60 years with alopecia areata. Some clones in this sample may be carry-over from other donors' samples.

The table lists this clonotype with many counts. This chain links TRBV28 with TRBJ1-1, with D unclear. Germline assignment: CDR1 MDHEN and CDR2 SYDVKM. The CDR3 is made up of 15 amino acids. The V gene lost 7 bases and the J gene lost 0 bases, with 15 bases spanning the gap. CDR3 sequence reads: CASINQGRLNTEAFF. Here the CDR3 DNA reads TGTGCCAGCATAAACCAAGGACGTCTGAACACTGAAGCTTTCTTT.

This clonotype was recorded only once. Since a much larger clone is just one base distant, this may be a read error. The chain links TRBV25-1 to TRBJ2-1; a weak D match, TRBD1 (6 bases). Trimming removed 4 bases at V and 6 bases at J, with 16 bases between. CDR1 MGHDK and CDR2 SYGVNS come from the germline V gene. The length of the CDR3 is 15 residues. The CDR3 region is CASSGTGTRLNEQFF. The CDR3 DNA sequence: TGTGCCAGCAGTGGGACCGGGACAAGACTCAATGAGCAGTTCTTC.

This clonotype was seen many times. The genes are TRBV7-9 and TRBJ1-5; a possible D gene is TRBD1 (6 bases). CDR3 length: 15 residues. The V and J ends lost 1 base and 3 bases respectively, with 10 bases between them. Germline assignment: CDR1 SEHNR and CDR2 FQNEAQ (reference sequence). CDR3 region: CASSLDREDNQPQHF. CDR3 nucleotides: TGTGCCAGCAGCTTAGACAGGGAGGACAATCAGCCCCAGCATTTT.

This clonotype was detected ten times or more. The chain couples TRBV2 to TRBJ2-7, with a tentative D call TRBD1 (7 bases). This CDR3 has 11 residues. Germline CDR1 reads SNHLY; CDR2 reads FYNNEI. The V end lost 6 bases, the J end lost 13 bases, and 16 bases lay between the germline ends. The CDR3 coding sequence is TGTGCCAGCAGGGAGGGACAGTTCCACTACTTC. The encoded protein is CASREGQFHYF.

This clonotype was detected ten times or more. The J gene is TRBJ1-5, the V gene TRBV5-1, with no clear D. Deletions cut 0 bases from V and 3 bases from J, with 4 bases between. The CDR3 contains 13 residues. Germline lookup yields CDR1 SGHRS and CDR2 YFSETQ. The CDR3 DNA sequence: TGCGCCAGCAGCTTGGGGGACAATCAGCCCCAGCATTTT. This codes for CASSLGDNQPQHF.

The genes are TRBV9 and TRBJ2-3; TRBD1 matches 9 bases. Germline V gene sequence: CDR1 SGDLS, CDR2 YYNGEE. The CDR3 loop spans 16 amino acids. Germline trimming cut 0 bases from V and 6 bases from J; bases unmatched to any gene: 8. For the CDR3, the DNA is TGTGCCAGCAGCGTAGGAGGGACAGGGCTACTGGATACGCAGTATTTT. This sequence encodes CASSVGGTGLLDTQYF.

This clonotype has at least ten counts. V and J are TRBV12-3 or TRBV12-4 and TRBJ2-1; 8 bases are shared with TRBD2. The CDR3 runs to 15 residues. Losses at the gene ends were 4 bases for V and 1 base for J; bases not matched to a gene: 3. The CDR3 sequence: CASSSRGGSYNEQFF. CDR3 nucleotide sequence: TGTGCCAGCAGTTCCCGGGGGGGTTCCTACAATGAGCAGTTCTTC.

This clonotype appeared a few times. CDR3 sequence: CSVGDSLNQPQHF. The CDR3 DNA follows: TGCAGCGTTGGGGACAGCCTCAATCAGCCCCAGCATTTT. V usage is TRBV29-1 and J usage is TRBJ1-5; TRBD1 matches at 7 bases. The CDR3 consists of 13 residues. Germline V gives CDR1 SQVTM, CDR2 ANQGSEA. V lost 4 bases and J lost 3; bases outside the gene matches: 3.

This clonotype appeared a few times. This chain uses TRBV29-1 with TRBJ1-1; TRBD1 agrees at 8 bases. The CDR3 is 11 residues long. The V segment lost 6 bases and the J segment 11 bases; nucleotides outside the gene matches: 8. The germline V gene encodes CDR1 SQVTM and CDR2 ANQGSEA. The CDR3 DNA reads TGCAGCGTAATGACAGGGGTTGGGGCTTTCTTT. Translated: CSVMTGVGAFF. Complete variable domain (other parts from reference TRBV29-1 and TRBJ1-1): SAVISQKPSRDICQRGTSLTIQCQVDSQVTMMFWYRQQPGQSLTLIATANQGSEATYESGFVIDKFPISRPNLTFSTLTVSNMSPEDSSIYLCSVMTGVGAFFGQGTRLTVV.

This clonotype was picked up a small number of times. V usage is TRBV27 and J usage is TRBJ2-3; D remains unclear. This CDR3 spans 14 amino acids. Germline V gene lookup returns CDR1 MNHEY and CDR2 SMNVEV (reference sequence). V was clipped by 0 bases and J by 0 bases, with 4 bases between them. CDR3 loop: CASSLSVSTDTQYF. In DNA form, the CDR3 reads TGTGCCAGCAGTTTATCCGTTAGCACAGATACGCAGTATTTT.

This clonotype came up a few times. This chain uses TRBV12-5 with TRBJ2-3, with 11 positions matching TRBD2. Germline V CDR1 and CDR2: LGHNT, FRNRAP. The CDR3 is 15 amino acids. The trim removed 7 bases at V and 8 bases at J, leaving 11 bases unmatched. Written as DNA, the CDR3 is TGTGCTAGTGCCTTGATTAGCGGGGGGGCCTTTACGCAGTATTTT. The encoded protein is CASALISGGAFTQYF.

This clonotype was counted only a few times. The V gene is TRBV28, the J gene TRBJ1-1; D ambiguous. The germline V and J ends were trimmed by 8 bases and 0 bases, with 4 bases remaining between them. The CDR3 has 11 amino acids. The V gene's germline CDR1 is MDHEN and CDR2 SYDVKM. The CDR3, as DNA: TGTGCCAGCGTATTGAACACTGAAGCTTTCTTT. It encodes CASVLNTEAFF.

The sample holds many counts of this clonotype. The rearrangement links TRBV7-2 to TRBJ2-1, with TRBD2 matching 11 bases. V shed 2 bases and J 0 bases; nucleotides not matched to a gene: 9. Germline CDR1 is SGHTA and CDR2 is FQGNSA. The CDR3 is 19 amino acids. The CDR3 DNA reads TGTGCCAGCAGCTTAAGGGGACTAGCGGTGATAAACTCCTACAATGAGCAGTTCTTC. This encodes CASSLRGLAVINSYNEQFF.